This TCR beta chain is from a study of blood T cell repertoires in COVID-19. Looking at the study overall: Material from acute and convalescent COVID-19 was sourced from the United States, Italy and Spain.

CDR1 is KGHDR and CDR2 is SFDVKD in the germline V gene. This CDR3 has 15 residues. The germline V and J ends were trimmed by 2 bases and 4 bases, with 14 bases remaining between them. Original data processing: Estimates of nucleated cell counts were drawn from the amplification of reference gene primers. The method was immunoSEQ multiplex PCR; TCRdb's version includes in-frame clones alone and lacks a portion of them. The V and J calls and clone size are taken from that table; D and trimming were inferred from the DNA. The profile shows about 380,000 clones, around 84% of them singletons. The TCR originated in a human donor with acute or convalescent COVID-19. The donor label of this sample is uncertain. The rearrangement links TRBV24-1 to TRBJ2-7; D is ambiguous. The sample was peripheral blood. DNA of the CDR3: TGTGCCACCAGTGATTCCTCCGACGGGTTTTACGAGCAGTACTTC. Its protein is CATSDSSDGFYEQYF.